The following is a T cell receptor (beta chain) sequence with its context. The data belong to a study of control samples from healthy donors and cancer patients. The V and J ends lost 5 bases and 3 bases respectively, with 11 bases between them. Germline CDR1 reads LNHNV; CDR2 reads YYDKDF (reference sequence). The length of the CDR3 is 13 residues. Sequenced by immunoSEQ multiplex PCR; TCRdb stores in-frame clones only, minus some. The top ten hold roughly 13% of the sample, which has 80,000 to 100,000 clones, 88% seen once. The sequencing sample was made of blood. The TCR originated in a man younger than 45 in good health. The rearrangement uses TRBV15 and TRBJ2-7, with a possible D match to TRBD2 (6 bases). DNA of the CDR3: TGTGCCACCAGCGGGAGGACAAGCTACGAGCAGTACTTC. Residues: CATSGRTSYEQYF.